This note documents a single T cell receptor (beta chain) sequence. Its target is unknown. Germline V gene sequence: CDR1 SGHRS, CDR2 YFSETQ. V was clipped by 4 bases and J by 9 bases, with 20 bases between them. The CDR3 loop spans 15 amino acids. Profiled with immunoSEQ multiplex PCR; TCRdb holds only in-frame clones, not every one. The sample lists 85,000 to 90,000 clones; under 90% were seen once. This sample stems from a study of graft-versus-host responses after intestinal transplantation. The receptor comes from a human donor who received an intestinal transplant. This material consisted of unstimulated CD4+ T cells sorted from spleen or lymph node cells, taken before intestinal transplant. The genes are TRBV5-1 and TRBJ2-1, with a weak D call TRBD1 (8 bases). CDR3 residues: CASSGQGLGGGEQFF. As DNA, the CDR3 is TGCGCCAGCAGCGGACAGGGACTTGGGGGGGGTGAGCAGTTCTTC.